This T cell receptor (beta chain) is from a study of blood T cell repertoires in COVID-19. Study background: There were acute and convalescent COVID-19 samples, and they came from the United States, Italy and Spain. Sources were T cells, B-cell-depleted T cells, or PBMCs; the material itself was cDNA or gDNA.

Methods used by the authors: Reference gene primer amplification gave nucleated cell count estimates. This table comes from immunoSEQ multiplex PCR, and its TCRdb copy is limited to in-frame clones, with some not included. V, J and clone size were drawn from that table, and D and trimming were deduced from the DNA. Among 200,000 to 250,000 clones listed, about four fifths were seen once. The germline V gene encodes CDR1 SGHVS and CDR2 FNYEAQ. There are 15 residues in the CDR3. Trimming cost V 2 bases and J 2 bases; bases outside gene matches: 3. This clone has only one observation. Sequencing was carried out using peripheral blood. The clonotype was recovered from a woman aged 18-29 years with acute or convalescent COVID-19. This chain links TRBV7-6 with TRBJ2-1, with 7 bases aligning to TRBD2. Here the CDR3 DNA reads TGTGCCAGCAGCTTATCCCTAGCGGCCTACAATGAGCAGTTCTTC. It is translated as CASSLSLAAYNEQFF.